The rows below give T cell receptor beta chains drawn from one sample of a study of T cells in Graves' hyperthyroidism and ophthalmopathy. One entry per CDR3 protein results from TCRdb running MiXCR on the multiplex PCR reads. The sample holds approximately 420,000 distinct CDR3 sequences, about an eighth seen once. The sequenced sample was blood. The receptor set was obtained from a woman between 18 and 29 years old with Graves' hyperthyroidism. CDR3s include the opening cysteine and the closing phenylalanine or tryptophan. A D gene is named only where the DNA matches it firmly. For some rows the clone size is stated as once, few or many, or as a class when expanded; others skip it.

J: TRBJ2-7; V: TRBV4-1; D: TRBD1; size: -; CDR3: CASSQGLGQGSEQYF; DNA: TGCGCCAGCAGCCAAGGGTTGGGACAGGGTTCCGAGCAGTACTTC
J: TRBJ2-7; V: TRBV7-9; D: TRBD2; size: many; CDR3: CASSSGTKPYEQYF; DNA: TGTGCCAGCAGCTCGGGGACTAAGCCCTACGAGCAGTACTTC
J: TRBJ1-5; V: TRBV19; D: -; size: -; CDR3: CASSIQQGLFSAQPQHF; DNA: TGTGCCAGTAGTATCCAACAGGGTCTGTTCTCGGCTCAGCCCCAGCATTTT
J: TRBJ2-3; V: TRBV7-2; D: TRBD1; size: many; CDR3: CASSSTGRADTQYF; DNA: TGTGCCAGCAGTTCGACAGGGCGCGCAGATACGCAGTATTTT
J: TRBJ1-4; V: TRBV12-3/TRBV12-4; D: -; size: many; CDR3: CASSLGVVEKLFF; DNA: TGTGCCAGCAGTTTAGGAGTGGTGGAAAAACTGTTTTTT
J: TRBJ2-5; V: TRBV7-2; D: TRBD2; size: few; CDR3: CASSLGTSGRGGETQYF; DNA: TGTGCCAGCAGCTTAGGGACTAGCGGGAGGGGCGGAGAGACCCAGTACTTC
J: TRBJ2-5; V: TRBV20-1; D: TRBD2; size: many; CDR3: CSAELAGGLETQYF; DNA: TGCAGTGCTGAACTAGCGGGAGGGCTAGAGACCCAGTACTTC
J: TRBJ1-5; V: TRBV5-5; D: TRBD1; size: many; CDR3: CASSTEQGAGNQPQHF; DNA: TGTGCCAGCAGCACCGAACAGGGGGCGGGCAATCAGCCCCAGCATTTT
J: TRBJ2-1; V: TRBV19; D: -; size: few; CDR3: CASSQRTNNEQFF; DNA: TGTGCCAGTAGCCAGCGGACGAACAATGAGCAGTTCTTC
J: TRBJ1-5; V: TRBV7-2; D: -; size: many; CDR3: CASSLTGQNSNQPQHF; DNA: TGTGCCAGCAGCTTAACCGGACAGAATAGCAATCAGCCCCAGCATTTT
J: TRBJ2-5; V: TRBV5-4; D: TRBD2; size: -; CDR3: CASSFRLAGIQETQYF; DNA: TGTGCCAGCAGCTTCCGACTAGCGGGGATCCAAGAGACCCAGTACTTC
J: TRBJ2-3; V: TRBV28; D: -; size: few; CDR3: CASSSPRSRADTQYF; DNA: TGTGCCAGCAGCTCCCCGCGTTCTCGGGCAGATACGCAGTATTTT
J: TRBJ1-1; V: TRBV20-1; D: -; size: many; CDR3: CSAYGGGTEAFF; DNA: TGCAGTGCTTATGGAGGGGGCACTGAAGCTTTCTTT
J: TRBJ1-1; V: TRBV18; D: -; size: -; CDR3: CASSPGDLNTEAFF; DNA: TGTGCCAGCTCACCCGGGGACCTGAACACTGAAGCTTTCTTT
J: TRBJ2-1; V: TRBV30; D: -; size: many; CDR3: CAWSVGLSEPPFF; DNA: TGTGCCTGGAGTGTAGGGCTCAGCGAGCCACCGTTCTTC
J: TRBJ1-6; V: TRBV3-1; D: TRBD1; size: many; CDR3: CASSQDRGNSPLHF; DNA: TGTGCCAGCAGCCAGGACAGGGGCAATTCACCCCTCCACTTT
J: TRBJ1-2; V: TRBV25-1; D: TRBD1; size: -; CDR3: CASSERLQGDYGYTF; DNA: TGTGCCAGCAGTGAAAGGTTACAGGGGGACTATGGCTACACCTTC
J: TRBJ2-4; V: TRBV10-3; D: TRBD2; size: -; CDR3: CAISEDGRAGVDIQYF; DNA: TGTGCCATCAGTGAGGACGGGAGGGCCGGGGTTGACATTCAGTACTTC
J: TRBJ2-3; V: TRBV2; D: -; size: many; CDR3: CASSERVADTQYF; DNA: TGTGCCAGCAGTGAAAGGGTCGCAGATACGCAGTATTTT
J: TRBJ2-2; V: TRBV10-1; D: -; size: -; CDR3: CASSVLASAGELFF; DNA: TGCGCCAGCAGTGTCCTAGCTTCGGCCGGGGAGCTGTTTTTT
J: TRBJ2-1; V: TRBV28; D: TRBD1; size: many; CDR3: CASRAGGAHNEQFF; DNA: TGTGCCAGCCGGGCAGGGGGCGCCCACAATGAGCAGTTCTTC
J: TRBJ2-1; V: TRBV5-1; D: -; size: many; CDR3: CASSLSQNSYNEQFF; DNA: TGCGCCAGCAGCTTGTCCCAAAACTCCTACAATGAGCAGTTCTTC
J: TRBJ2-7; V: TRBV6-2/TRBV6-3; D: TRBD2; size: many; CDR3: CASSSLGLSYEQYF; DNA: TGTGCCAGCAGTTCTCTGGGACTATCCTACGAGCAGTACTTC
J: TRBJ2-7; V: TRBV28; D: -; size: many; CDR3: CASRGTPSYEQYF; DNA: TGTGCCAGCAGGGGGACACCCTCCTACGAGCAGTACTTC
J: TRBJ2-3; V: TRBV20-1; D: TRBD1; size: many; CDR3: CSALGGQGAADTQYF; DNA: TGCAGTGCCCTTGGGGGGCAGGGGGCCGCAGATACGCAGTATTTT
J: TRBJ2-7; V: TRBV5-1; D: TRBD1; size: -; CDR3: CASSLGTDRYEQYF; DNA: TGCGCCAGCAGCCTGGGGACAGACCGCTACGAGCAGTACTTC
J: TRBJ1-1; V: TRBV12-3/TRBV12-4; D: -; size: many; CDR3: CASSLGGKNTEAFF; DNA: TGTGCCAGCAGTTTAGGGGGTAAGAACACTGAAGCTTTCTTT
J: TRBJ1-1; V: TRBV28; D: -; size: many; CDR3: CASSFAQMNTEAFF; DNA: TGTGCCAGCAGTTTCGCACAGATGAACACTGAAGCTTTCTTT
J: TRBJ2-5; V: TRBV7-9; D: TRBD1; size: -; CDR3: CASGIRTGGLVETQYF; DNA: TGTGCCAGCGGAATAAGGACAGGGGGCTTAGTAGAGACCCAGTACTTC
J: TRBJ2-3; V: TRBV3-1; D: TRBD1; size: many; CDR3: CASSIRTGYAQADTQYF; DNA: TGTGCCAGCAGCATCCGGACAGGATATGCACAGGCAGATACGCAGTATTTT
J: TRBJ2-6; V: TRBV28; D: -; size: many; CDR3: CASSSGRTSGANVLTF; DNA: TGTGCCAGCAGTTCGGGACGGACCTCTGGGGCCAACGTCCTGACTTTC
J: TRBJ2-5; V: TRBV12-3/TRBV12-4; D: -; size: many; CDR3: CASSLANSAGGTQYF; DNA: TGTGCCAGCAGTTTAGCAAACAGCGCGGGTGGGACCCAGTACTTC
J: TRBJ1-1; V: TRBV19; D: -; size: few; CDR3: CASKGLQGSEAFF; DNA: TGTGCCAGTAAAGGCCTCCAGGGATCTGAAGCTTTCTTT
J: TRBJ2-1; V: TRBV11-2; D: -; size: many; CDR3: CASTQNFEGQFF; DNA: TGTGCCAGCACCCAGAATTTTGAGGGTCAGTTCTTC
J: TRBJ1-4; V: TRBV14; D: -; size: few; CDR3: CASSQEGSWLSEKLFF; DNA: TGTGCCAGCAGCCAAGAAGGGTCGTGGTTATCCGAAAAACTGTTTTTT
J: TRBJ1-5; V: TRBV4-1; D: -; size: many; CDR3: CASSQPGRVGQPQHF; DNA: TGCGCCAGCAGCCAACCGGGGCGAGTAGGTCAGCCCCAGCATTTT
J: TRBJ2-7; V: TRBV12-3/TRBV12-4; D: -; size: many; CDR3: CASSFPVSGIAYEQYF; DNA: TGTGCCAGCAGTTTCCCGGTCAGCGGTATCGCCTACGAGCAGTACTTC
J: TRBJ1-5; V: TRBV19; D: -; size: few; CDR3: CASSARVQPQHF; DNA: TGTGCCAGTAGTGCCCGGGTTCAGCCCCAGCATTTT
J: TRBJ1-2; V: TRBV20-1; D: TRBD1; size: few; CDR3: CSASRGKDGYTF; DNA: TGCAGTGCGTCCAGGGGGAAGGATGGCTACACCTTC
J: TRBJ2-2; V: TRBV5-6; D: -; size: few; CDR3: CASSLWAGVVTGELFF; DNA: TGTGCCAGCAGCTTGTGGGCAGGGGTTGTCACCGGGGAGCTGTTTTTT
J: TRBJ1-2; V: TRBV4-2; D: TRBD1; size: few; CDR3: CASSHHRGSDYGYTF; DNA: TGTGCCAGCAGCCACCACAGGGGTTCTGACTATGGCTACACCTTC
J: TRBJ2-7; V: TRBV2; D: TRBD2; size: many; CDR3: CASSDGGNYEQYF; DNA: TGTGCCAGCAGTGACGGGGGGAACTACGAGCAGTACTTC
J: TRBJ1-6; V: TRBV28; D: TRBD1; size: -; CDR3: CASSPDRVYNSPLHF; DNA: TGTGCCAGCAGCCCCGACAGGGTTTATAATTCACCCCTCCACTTT
J: TRBJ1-3; V: TRBV7-9; D: -; size: few; CDR3: CASSSTRGNTIYF; DNA: TGTGCCAGCAGCTCTACCCGTGGAAACACCATATATTTT
J: TRBJ2-7; V: TRBV20-1; D: -; size: many; CDR3: CSARDWQGGSDEQYF; DNA: TGCAGTGCTAGAGATTGGCAGGGAGGTTCGGACGAGCAGTACTTC
J: TRBJ1-6; V: TRBV28; D: -; size: -; CDR3: CASSATFSPLHF; DNA: TGTGCCAGCAGTGCCACTTTTTCACCCCTCCACTTT
J: TRBJ2-3; V: TRBV10-3; D: TRBD1; size: many; CDR3: CAISVGGRGPTDTQYF; DNA: TGTGCCATCAGTGTTGGCGGCAGGGGGCCAACAGATACGCAGTATTTT
J: TRBJ2-7; V: TRBV20-1; D: TRBD1; size: many; CDR3: CSAPPGQGFYEQYF; DNA: TGCAGTGCCCCCCCTGGACAGGGTTTCTACGAGCAGTACTTC
J: TRBJ1-2; V: TRBV7-9; D: -; size: -; CDR3: CASSGDNVNYGYTF; DNA: TGTGCCAGCAGCGGGGACAACGTTAACTATGGCTACACCTTC
J: TRBJ1-1; V: TRBV12-3/TRBV12-4; D: TRBD1; size: many; CDR3: CASVTGGEIMNTEAFF; DNA: TGTGCCAGCGTTACAGGGGGCGAAATTATGAACACTGAAGCTTTCTTT
J: TRBJ2-7; V: TRBV29-1; D: -; size: many; CDR3: CSVGTESYEQYF; DNA: TGCAGCGTGGGGACCGAATCCTACGAGCAGTACTTC
J: TRBJ1-4; V: TRBV27; D: TRBD1; size: few; CDR3: CASTTLDRGNEKLFF; DNA: TGTGCCAGCACAACACTAGACAGGGGTAATGAAAAACTGTTTTTT
J: TRBJ1-5; V: TRBV4-3; D: TRBD1; size: many; CDR3: CASSRDRGQHQPQHF; DNA: TGCGCCAGCAGCCGGGACAGGGGGCAACATCAGCCCCAGCATTTT
J: TRBJ1-4; V: TRBV30; D: -; size: -; CDR3: CACDPRANEKLFF; DNA: TGTGCCTGCGATCCTAGGGCTAATGAAAAACTGTTTTTT
J: TRBJ2-7; V: TRBV3-1; D: TRBD2; size: many; CDR3: CASSPLAEGYEQYF; DNA: TGTGCCAGCAGCCCACTAGCGGAGGGTTACGAGCAGTACTTC
J: TRBJ2-2; V: TRBV5-1; D: -; size: -; CDR3: CASREILQNTGELFF; DNA: TGCGCCAGCAGGGAGATACTTCAGAACACCGGGGAGCTGTTTTTT
J: TRBJ2-1; V: TRBV7-9; D: TRBD2; size: many; CDR3: CASSSTSAYNEQFF; DNA: TGTGCCAGCAGCTCGACTAGCGCATACAATGAGCAGTTCTTC
J: TRBJ2-2; V: TRBV27; D: -; size: few; CDR3: CASSLRLGWTSTGELFF; DNA: TGTGCCAGCAGTTTACGCCTCGGATGGACGAGTACCGGGGAGCTGTTTTTT